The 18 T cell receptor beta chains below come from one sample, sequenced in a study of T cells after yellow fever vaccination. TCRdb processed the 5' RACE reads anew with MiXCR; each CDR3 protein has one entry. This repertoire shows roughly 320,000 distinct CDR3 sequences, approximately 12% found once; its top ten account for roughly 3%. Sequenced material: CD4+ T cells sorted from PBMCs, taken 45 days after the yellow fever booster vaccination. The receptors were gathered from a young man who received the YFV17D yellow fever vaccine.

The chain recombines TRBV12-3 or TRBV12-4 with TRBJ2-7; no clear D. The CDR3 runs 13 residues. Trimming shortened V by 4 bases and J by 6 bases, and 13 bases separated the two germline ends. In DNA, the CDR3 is TGTGCCAGCAGTTCCAATGGGGTCGGCGAGCAGTACGTC. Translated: CASSSNGVGEQYV.

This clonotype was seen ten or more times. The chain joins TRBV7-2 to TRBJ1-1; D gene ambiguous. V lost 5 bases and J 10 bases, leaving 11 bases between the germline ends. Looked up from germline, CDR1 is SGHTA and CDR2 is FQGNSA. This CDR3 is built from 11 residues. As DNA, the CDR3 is TGTGCCAGCAGCCTACTACGGGTAGCTTTCTTT. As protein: CASSLLRVAFF.

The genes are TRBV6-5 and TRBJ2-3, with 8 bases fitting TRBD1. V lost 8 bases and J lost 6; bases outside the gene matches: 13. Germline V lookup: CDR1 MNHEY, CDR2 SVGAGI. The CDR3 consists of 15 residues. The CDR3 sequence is CASRVGRGLGDTQYF. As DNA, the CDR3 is TGTGCCAGCCGAGTGGGCAGGGGGCTCGGGGATACGCAGTATTTT.

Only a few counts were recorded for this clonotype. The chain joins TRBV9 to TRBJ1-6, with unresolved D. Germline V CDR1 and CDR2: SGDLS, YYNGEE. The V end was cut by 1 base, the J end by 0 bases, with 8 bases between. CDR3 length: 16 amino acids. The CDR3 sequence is CASSVTESSYNSPLHF. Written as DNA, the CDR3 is TGTGCCAGCAGCGTAACGGAGAGCTCCTATAATTCACCCCTCCACTTT.

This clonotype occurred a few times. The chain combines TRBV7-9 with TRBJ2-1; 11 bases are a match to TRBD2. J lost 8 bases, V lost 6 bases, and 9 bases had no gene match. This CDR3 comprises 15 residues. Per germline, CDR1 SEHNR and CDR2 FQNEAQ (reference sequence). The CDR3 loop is CASSRLAGGLDEQFF. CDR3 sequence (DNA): TGTGCCAGCAGTCGGTTAGCGGGGGGGTTGGATGAGCAGTTCTTC.

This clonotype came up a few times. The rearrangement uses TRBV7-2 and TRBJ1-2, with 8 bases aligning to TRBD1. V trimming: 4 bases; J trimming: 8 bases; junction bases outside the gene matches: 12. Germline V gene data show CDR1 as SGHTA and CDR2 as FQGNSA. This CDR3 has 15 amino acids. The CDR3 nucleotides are TGTGCCAGCAGCTCTCCCCCAGGGACAGGTCGGGGCTACACCTTC. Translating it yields CASSSPPGTGRGYTF.

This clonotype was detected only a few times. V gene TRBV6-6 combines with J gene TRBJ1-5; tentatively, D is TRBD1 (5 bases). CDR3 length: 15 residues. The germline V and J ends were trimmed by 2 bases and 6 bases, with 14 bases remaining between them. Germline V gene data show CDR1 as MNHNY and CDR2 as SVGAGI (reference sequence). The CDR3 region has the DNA TGTGCCAGCAGTTACGGTGTCAGGGTCCCTCAGCCCCAGCATTTT. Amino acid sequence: CASSYGVRVPQPQHF.

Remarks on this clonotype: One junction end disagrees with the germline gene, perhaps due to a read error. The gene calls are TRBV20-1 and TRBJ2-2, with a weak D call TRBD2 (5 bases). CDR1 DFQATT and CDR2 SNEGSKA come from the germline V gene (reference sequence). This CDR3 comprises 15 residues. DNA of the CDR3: TGCAGTGCTAGGAGACGCGTAGGGAACACCGGGGTGCTGTTTTTT. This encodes CSARRRVGNTGVLFF.

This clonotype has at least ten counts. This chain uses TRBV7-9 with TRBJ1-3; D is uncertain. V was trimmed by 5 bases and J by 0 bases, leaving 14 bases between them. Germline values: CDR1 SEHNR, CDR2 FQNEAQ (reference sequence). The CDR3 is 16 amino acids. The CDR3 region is CASSPRSGSSGNTIYF. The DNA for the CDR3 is TGTGCCAGCAGCCCTCGCAGCGGGAGCTCTGGAAACACCATATATTTT. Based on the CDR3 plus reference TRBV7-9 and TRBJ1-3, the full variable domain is DTGVSQNPRHKITKRGQNVTFRCDPISEHNRLYWYRQTLGQGPEFLTYFQNEAQLEKSRLLSDRFSAERPKGSFSTLEIQRTEQGDSAMYLCASSPRSGSSGNTIYFGEGSWLTVV.

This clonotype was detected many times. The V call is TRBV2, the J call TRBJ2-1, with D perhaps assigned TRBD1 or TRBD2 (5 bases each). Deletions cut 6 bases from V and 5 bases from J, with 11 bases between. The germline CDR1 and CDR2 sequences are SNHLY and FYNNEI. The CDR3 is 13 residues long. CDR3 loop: CASSPGTDNEQFF. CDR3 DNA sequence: TGTGCCAGCAGCCCAGGGACGGACAATGAGCAGTTCTTC.

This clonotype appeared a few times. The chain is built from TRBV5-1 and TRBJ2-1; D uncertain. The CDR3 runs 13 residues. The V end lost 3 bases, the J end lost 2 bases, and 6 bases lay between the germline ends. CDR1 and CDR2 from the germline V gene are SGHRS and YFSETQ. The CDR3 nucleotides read TGCGCCAGCAGCTCCCTGACCTACAATGAGCAGTTCTTC. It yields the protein CASSSLTYNEQFF.

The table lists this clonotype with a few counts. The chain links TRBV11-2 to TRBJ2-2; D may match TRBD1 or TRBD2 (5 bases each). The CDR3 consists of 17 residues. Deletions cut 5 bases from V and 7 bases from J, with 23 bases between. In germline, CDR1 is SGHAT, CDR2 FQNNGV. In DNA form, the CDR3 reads TGTGCCAGCAGCATCGTGGTTGGGACCCGCGCGGGCGGGGAGCTGTTTTTT. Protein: CASSIVVGTRAGGELFF.

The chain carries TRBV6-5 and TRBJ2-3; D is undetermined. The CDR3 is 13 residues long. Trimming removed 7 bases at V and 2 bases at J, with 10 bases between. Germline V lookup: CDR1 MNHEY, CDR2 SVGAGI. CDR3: CASTNAITDTQYF. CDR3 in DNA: TGTGCCAGCACCAACGCAATCACAGATACGCAGTATTTT.

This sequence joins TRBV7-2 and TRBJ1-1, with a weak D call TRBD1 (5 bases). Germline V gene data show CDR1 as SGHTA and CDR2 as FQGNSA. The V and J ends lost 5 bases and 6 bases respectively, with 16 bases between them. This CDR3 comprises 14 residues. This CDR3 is CASSRLQGSAEAFF. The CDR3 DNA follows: TGTGCCAGCAGCCGACTCCAGGGAAGCGCTGAAGCTTTCTTT.

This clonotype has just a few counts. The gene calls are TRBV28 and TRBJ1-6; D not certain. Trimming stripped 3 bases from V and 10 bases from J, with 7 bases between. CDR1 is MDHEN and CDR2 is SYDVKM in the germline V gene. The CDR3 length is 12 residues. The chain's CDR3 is CASSFPASPLHF. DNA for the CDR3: TGTGCCAGCAGTTTCCCGGCGTCACCCCTCCACTTT. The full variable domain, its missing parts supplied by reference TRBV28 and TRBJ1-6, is DVKVTQSSRYLVKRTGEKVFLECVQDMDHENMFWYRQDPGLGLRLIYFSYDVKMKEKGDIPEGYSVSREKKERFSLILESASTNQTSMYLCASSFPASPLHFGNGTRLTVT.

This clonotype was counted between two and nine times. CDR3 DNA: TGCGCCAGCGGGATACAGGGGGGCTATGGCTACACCTTC. Its protein product is CASGIQGGYGYTF. The gene calls are TRBV4-3 and TRBJ1-2; 8 bases agree with TRBD1. This CDR3 is 13 amino acids long. Germline V gene lookup returns CDR1 LGHNA and CDR2 YSLEER. Trimming cost V 8 bases and J 4 bases; bases outside gene matches: 6.

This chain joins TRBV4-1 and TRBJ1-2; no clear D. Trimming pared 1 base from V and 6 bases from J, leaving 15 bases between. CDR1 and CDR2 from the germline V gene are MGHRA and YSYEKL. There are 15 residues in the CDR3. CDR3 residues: CASSQAGVGGDGYTF. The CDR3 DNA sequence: TGCGCCAGCAGCCAAGCTGGGGTTGGTGGTGATGGCTACACCTTC.

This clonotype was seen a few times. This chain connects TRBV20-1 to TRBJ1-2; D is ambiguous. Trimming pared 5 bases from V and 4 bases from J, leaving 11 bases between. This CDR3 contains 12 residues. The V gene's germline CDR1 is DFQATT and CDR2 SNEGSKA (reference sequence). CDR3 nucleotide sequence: TGCAGTGCTCCCCAAATCCCCTATGGCTACACCTTC. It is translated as CSAPQIPYGYTF.